These T cell receptor beta chains were read from a single sample in a study of identical twins. TCRdb re-called the 5' RACE reads with MiXCR, one entry per CDR3 protein. The sample lists some 760,000 distinct CDR3 sequences; 15% to 20% were seen once. These data are also associated with another study on T cells expressing NK-cell markers.

Sequenced material: PBMCs. The receptors were gathered from a woman aged 18-30 years in good health. Both conserved end residues are part of each CDR3. A D gene is named only where the DNA matches it firmly. Not every row has a clone size; where given, it reads once, few, many or a size class.

v_gene	abundance	d_gene	j_gene	CDR3aa	CDR3nt
TRBV6-5	.	.	TRBJ2-7	CATTDLYEQYF	TGTGCCACCACCGATCTTTACGAGCAGTACTTC
TRBV11-2	many	TRBD2	TRBJ2-3	CASSLYMAWREPTDTQYF	TGTGCCAGCAGCTTATATATGGCCTGGCGGGAGCCCACAGATACGCAGTATTTT
TRBV12-3/TRBV12-4	.	TRBD2	TRBJ2-1	CASYKRLAGPEQFF	TGTGCCAGCTATAAGCGGCTAGCGGGACCTGAGCAGTTCTTC
TRBV10-1	few	TRBD2	TRBJ2-1	CASRQREAGNEQFF	TGCGCCAGCAGGCAGCGGGAGGCCGGTAATGAGCAGTTCTTC
TRBV5-1	.	TRBD2	TRBJ2-1	CPSSAEAGDYNEQFF	TGCCCCAGCAGCGCAGAAGCGGGGGACTACAATGAGCAGTTCTTC
TRBV20-1	few	.	TRBJ2-3	CSASRPGASTDTQYF	TGCAGTGCTAGTCGACCGGGGGCTAGCACAGATACGCAGTATTTT
TRBV7-2	.	.	TRBJ2-4	CASSSPSRAKNIQYF	TGTGCCAGCAGCTCCCCATCAAGGGCCAAAAACATTCAGTACTTC
TRBV4-3	.	TRBD1	TRBJ2-6	CASSQDRTGAGANVLTF	TGCGCCAGCAGCCAAGATCGAACAGGGGCTGGGGCCAACGTCCTGACTTTC
TRBV7-2	few	.	TRBJ2-7	CASSLASGREQYF	TGTGCCAGCAGCTTAGCGTCAGGAAGGGAGCAGTACTTC
TRBV20-1	few	TRBD2	TRBJ2-5	CSARGHSGGVPFQETQYF	TGCAGTGCTAGAGGACATAGCGGGGGGGTACCATTCCAAGAGACCCAGTACTTC
TRBV6-1	.	TRBD2	TRBJ2-5	CASRKSGEETQYF	TGTGCCAGCCGGAAGAGCGGGGAAGAGACCCAGTACTTC
TRBV5-1	.	TRBD2	TRBJ2-3	CASRLAGGPGDTQYF	TGCGCCAGCAGACTAGCGGGAGGGCCAGGAGATACGCAGTATTTT
TRBV6-1	.	TRBD2	TRBJ2-3	CASREIGLAMGDTQYF	TGTGCCAGCAGAGAGATCGGACTAGCGATGGGGGATACGCAGTATTTT
TRBV29-1	.	.	TRBJ2-1	CSVGKGLIINEQFF	TGCAGCGTTGGGAAGGGACTTATTATCAATGAGCAGTTCTTC
TRBV5-5	.	.	TRBJ1-5	CASGQGGANYQPQHF	TGTGCCAGCGGCCAGGGAGGGGCGAATTATCAGCCCCAGCATTTT
TRBV4-3	.	.	TRBJ2-3	CASSDSPSKDTQYF	TGCGCCAGCAGCGACTCCCCCAGTAAGGATACGCAGTATTTT
TRBV27	.	.	TRBJ2-2	CASSDWGQPGELFF	TGTGCCAGCAGCGACTGGGGCCAGCCCGGGGAGCTGTTTTTT
TRBV12-3/TRBV12-4	.	.	TRBJ2-7	CASSPGQKLEQYF	TGTGCCAGCAGTCCTGGACAGAAACTCGAGCAGTACTTC
TRBV7-2	few	TRBD2	TRBJ2-7	CASSLALAGSSEQYF	TGTGCCAGCAGCTTAGCTCTAGCGGGATCATCCGAGCAGTACTTC
TRBV11-1	.	TRBD1	TRBJ2-6	CASSNADRGQTGANVLTF	TGTGCCAGCAGCAATGCCGACAGGGGGCAAACTGGGGCCAACGTCCTGACTTTC
TRBV12-3/TRBV12-4	.	TRBD2	TRBJ2-1	CASRNLAGVYNEQFF	TGTGCCAGCAGGAACCTAGCGGGAGTGTACAATGAGCAGTTCTTC
TRBV7-2	.	.	TRBJ2-5	CASSWTGAAVETQYF	TGTGCCAGCAGCTGGACTGGGGCAGCTGTGGAGACCCAGTACTTC
TRBV20-1	.	.	TRBJ2-7	CSARVGGGTYEQYF	TGCAGTGCTAGAGTAGGGGGAGGGACCTACGAGCAGTACTTC
TRBV5-5	.	.	TRBJ2-7	CASRRSRYSGHSSYEQYF	TGTGCCAGCAGACGATCTAGGTACAGCGGACATAGCTCCTACGAGCAGTACTTC